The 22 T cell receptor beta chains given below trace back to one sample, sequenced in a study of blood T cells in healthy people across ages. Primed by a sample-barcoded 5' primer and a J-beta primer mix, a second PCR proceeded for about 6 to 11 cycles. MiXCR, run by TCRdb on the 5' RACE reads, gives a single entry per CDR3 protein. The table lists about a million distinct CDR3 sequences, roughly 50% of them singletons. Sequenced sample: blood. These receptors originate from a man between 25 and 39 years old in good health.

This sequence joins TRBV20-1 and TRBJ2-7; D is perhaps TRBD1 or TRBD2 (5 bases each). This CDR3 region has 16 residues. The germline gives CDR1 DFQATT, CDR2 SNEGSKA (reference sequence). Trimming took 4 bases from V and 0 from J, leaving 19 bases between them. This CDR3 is CSAMGRQTTLSYEQYF. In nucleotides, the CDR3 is TGCAGTGCTATGGGACGCCAGACGACCCTCTCCTACGAGCAGTACTTC.

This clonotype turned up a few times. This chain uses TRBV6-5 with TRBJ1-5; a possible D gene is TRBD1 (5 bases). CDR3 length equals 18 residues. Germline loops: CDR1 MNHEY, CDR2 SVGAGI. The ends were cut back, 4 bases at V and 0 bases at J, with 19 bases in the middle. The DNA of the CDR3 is TGTGCCAGCAGTTTCGATATATACAGGTCCCATAGCAATCAGCCCCAGCATTTT. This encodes CASSFDIYRSHSNQPQHF.

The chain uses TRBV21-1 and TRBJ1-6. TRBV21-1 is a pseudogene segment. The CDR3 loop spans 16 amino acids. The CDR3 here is CASSPHKGVSDSPLHF. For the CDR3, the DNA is TGTGCCAGCAGCCCCCATAAGGGTGTTTCGGATTCACCCCTCCACTTT.

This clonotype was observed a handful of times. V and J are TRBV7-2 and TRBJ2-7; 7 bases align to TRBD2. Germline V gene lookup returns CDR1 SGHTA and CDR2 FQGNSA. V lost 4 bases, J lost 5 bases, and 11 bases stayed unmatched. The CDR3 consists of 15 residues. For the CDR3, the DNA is TGTGCCAGCAGCTACCTGGGACTACCCCCCAACGAGCAGTACTTC. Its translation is CASSYLGLPPNEQYF.

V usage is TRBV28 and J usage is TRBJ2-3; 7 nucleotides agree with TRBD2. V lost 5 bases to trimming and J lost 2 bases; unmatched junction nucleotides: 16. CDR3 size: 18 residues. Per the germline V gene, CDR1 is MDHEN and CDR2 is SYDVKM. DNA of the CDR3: TGTGCCAGCAGTCCCTCGTACGGACTAGGATCGATCACAGATACGCAGTATTTT. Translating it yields CASSPSYGLGSITDTQYF.

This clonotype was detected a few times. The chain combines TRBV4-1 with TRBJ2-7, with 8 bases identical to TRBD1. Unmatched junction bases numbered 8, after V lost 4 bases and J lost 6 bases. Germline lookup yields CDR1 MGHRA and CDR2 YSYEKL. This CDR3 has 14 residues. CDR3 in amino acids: CASSPGQGPLEQYF. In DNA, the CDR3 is TGCGCCAGCAGCCCCGGACAGGGCCCCCTCGAGCAGTACTTC.

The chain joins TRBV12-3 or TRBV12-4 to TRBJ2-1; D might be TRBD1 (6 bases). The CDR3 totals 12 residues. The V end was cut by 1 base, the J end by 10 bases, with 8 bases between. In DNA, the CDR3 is TGTGCCAGCAGTTTAGTGACAGGAGAGCAGTTCTTC. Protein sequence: CASSLVTGEQFF.

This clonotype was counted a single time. The chain's CDR3 is CASSRSGGTGEQFF. CDR3 nucleotides: TGCGCCAGCAGCCGCTCCGGGGGTACAGGAGAGCAGTTCTTC. The V call is TRBV4-3, the J call TRBJ2-1, with D possibly matching TRBD2 (6 bases). The germline V and J ends were trimmed by 4 bases and 10 bases, with 17 bases remaining between them. The CDR3 is 14 amino acids. Germline V gene data show CDR1 as LGHNA and CDR2 as YSLEER.

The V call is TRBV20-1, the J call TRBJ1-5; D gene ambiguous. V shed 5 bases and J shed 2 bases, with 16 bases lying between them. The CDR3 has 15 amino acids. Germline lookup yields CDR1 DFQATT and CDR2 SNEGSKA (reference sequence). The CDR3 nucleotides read TGCAGTGCTGATGACGACATAAGCGGCAATCAGCCCCAGCATTTT. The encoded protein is CSADDDISGNQPQHF.

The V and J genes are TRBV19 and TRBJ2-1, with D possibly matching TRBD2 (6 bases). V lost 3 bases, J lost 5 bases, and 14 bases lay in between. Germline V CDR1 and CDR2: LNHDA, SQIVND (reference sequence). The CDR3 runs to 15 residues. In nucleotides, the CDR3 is TGTGCCAGTAGTATCGGGGGAACCCTACACAATGAGCAGTTCTTC. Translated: CASSIGGTLHNEQFF.

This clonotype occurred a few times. The CDR3 is CSASALQAYEQYF. In nucleotides, the CDR3 is TGCAGTGCTAGCGCCCTCCAGGCCTACGAGCAGTACTTC. The rearrangement joins TRBV20-1 to TRBJ2-7, with unresolved D. Germline loops: CDR1 DFQATT, CDR2 SNEGSKA (reference sequence). Trimming stripped 3 bases from V and 2 bases from J, with 11 bases between. The CDR3 consists of 13 residues.

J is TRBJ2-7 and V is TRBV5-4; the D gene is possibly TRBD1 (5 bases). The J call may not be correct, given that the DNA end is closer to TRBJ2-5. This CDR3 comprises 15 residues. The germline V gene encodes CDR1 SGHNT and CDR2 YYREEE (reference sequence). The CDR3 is CASSLSLGAVETQYF. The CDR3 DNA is TGTGCCAGCAGCTTGAGTTTAGGGGCGGTAGAGACCCAGTACTTC.

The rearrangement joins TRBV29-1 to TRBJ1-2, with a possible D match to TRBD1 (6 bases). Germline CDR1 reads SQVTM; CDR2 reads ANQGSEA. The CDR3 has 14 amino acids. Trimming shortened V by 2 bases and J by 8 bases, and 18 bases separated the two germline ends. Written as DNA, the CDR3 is TGCAGCGTTGAAATTGGTCAGGGGAGGGTCGGCTACACCTTC. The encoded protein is CSVEIGQGRVGYTF.

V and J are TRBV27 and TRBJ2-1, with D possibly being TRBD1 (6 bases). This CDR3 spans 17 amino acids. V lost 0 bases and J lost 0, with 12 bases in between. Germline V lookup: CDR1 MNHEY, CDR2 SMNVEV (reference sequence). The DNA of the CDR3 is TGTGCCAGCAGTTTATCAATGGGGGCGAGCTCCTACAATGAGCAGTTCTTC. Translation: CASSLSMGASSYNEQFF.

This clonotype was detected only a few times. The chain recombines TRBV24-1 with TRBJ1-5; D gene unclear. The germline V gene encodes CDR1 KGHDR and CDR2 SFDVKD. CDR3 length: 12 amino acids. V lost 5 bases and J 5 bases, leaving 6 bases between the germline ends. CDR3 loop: CATSVEDQPQHF. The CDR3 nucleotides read TGTGCCACCAGTGTTGAGGATCAGCCCCAGCATTTT.

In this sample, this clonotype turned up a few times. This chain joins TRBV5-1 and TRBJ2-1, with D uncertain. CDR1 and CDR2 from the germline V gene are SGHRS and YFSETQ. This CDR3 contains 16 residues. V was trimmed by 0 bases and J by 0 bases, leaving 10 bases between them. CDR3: CASSLARAGSYNEQFF. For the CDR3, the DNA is TGCGCCAGCAGCTTGGCTCGGGCAGGCTCCTACAATGAGCAGTTCTTC.

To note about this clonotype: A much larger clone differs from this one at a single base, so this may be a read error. The CDR3 DNA reads as TGCAGCGCCCTTAATTACGCCTCCACTGAAGCTTTCTTT. Amino acid sequence: CSALNYASTEAFF. The chain links TRBV29-1 to TRBJ1-1; D uncertain. CDR3 length equals 13 residues. V was pared by 7 bases and J by 4 bases, with 16 bases between. Germline CDR1 is SQVTM and CDR2 is ANQGSEA.

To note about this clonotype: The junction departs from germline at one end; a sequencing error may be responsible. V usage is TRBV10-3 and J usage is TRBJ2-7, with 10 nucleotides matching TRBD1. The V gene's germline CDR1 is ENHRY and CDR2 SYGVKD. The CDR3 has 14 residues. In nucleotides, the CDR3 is TGTGCCGTCAGGAAGACAGGGGGCGAATACGAGCAGTACTTC. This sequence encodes CAVRKTGGEYEQYF.

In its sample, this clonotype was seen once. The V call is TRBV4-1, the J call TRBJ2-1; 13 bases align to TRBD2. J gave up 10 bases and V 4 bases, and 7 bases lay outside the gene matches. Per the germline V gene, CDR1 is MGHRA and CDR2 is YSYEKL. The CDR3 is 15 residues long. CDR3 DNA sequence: TGCGCCAGCAGCCTCACTAGCGGGGGGGCCTGGGAGCAGTTCTTC. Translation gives CASSLTSGGAWEQFF.

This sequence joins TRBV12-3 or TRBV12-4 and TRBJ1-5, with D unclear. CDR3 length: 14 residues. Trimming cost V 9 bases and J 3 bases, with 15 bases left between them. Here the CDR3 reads CASSRGGDNQPQHF. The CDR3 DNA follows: TGTGCCAGTAGCCGGGGTGGGGACAATCAGCCCCAGCATTTT.

The CDR3 here is CASTQRGMGTEAFF. The CDR3 nucleotides read TGTGCCAGCACCCAGAGGGGTATGGGCACTGAAGCTTTCTTT. The V and J genes are TRBV3-1 and TRBJ1-1; maybe TRBD1 (5 bases). The germline V gene has CDR1 LGHDT and CDR2 YNNKEL (reference sequence). The CDR3 is 14 amino acids. V gave up 7 bases and J gave up 4 bases, with 16 bases separating them.

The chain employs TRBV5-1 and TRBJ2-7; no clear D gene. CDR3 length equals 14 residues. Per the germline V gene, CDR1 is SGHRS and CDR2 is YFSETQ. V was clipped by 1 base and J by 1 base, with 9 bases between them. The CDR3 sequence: CASSLQDGSYEQYF. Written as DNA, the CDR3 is TGCGCCAGCAGCTTGCAGGACGGATCCTACGAGCAGTACTTC. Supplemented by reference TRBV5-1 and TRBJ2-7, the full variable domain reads KAGVTQTPRYLIKTRGQQVTLSCSPISGHRSVSWYQQTPGQGLQFLFEYFSETQRNKGNFPGRFSGRQFSNSRSEMNVSTLELGDSALYLCASSLQDGSYEQYFGPGTRLTVT.